This T cell receptor beta chain emerged from a study of shared clonotypes between healthy human individuals. The study, taken as a whole, reports: The small donor group covered limited genetic and exposure diversity.

CD45RA-negative memory and CD45RA+ naive subsets were split from the CD4+ cells. Execution of the assay was at deep level. In the sorted-subset replicate PCRs, 200 ng DNA, around 32,000 T cell genomes, was used. Assay used: immunoSEQ multiplex PCR; TCRdb lists only in-frame clones, some missing. This sample has over 950,000 clones, with 60% to 80% found just once. This clone was detected once. Its target is unknown. Germline V gene lookup returns CDR1 SEHNR and CDR2 FQNEAQ (reference sequence). CDR3 length: 18 residues. V was trimmed by 1 base and J by 0 bases, leaving 16 bases between them. The material sequenced was memory CD4+ T cells from PBMCs. The subset is: CD45RA-negative fraction. The rearrangement joins TRBV7-9 to TRBJ1-5; TRBD1 is a possible D gene (6 bases). The clonotype was recovered from a man between 18 and 35 years old in good health. Some clones in this sample may be carry-over from other donors' samples. In DNA form, the CDR3 reads TGTGCCAGCAGCTTAGGGCGGACAGCACGAGGTAGCAATCAGCCCCAGCATTTT. Protein sequence: CASSLGRTARGSNQPQHF.